Sequencing of this TCR beta chain was carried out in a study of shared clonotypes between healthy human individuals. Study information: Per donor, three plates held CD4 naive cells, three held CD4 memory, two held CD8 naive and one held CD8 memory. General study findings and limits: Roughly 5.3% of naive CD4 clonotypes were common to four donors.

As to this clone: Its matching antigen is unknown.

200 to 250 ng DNA, 25,000 to 30,000 T cell genomes, went into each sorted-subset replicate PCR. The table came from immunoSEQ multiplex PCR; TCRdb's copy has only in-frame clones and leaves some out. The table lists nearly 1,000,000 clones, roughly 72% of them singletons. V dropped 8 bases and J dropped 0 bases, with 8 bases sitting between them. Germline CDR1 is SNHLY and CDR2 is FYNNEI. This CDR3 spans 12 amino acids. This clonotype originated in a man between 18 and 35 years old in good health. Sequencing input: memory CD4+ T cells sorted from blood. Regarding subset: CD45RA-negative fraction. The chain employs TRBV2 and TRBJ2-7; D gene ambiguous. CDR3 DNA: TGTGCCAGCCTTGACCCCTCCTACGAGCAGTACTTC. Residues: CASLDPSYEQYF.